Listed below are T cell receptor beta chains from one sample, sequenced in a study of cytotoxic CD8 clonotypes in ibrutinib-treated CLL. Data came from immunoSEQ multiplex PCR; TCRdb stores just in-frame clones and leaves some out. Among more than 200,000 clones listed, 60% to 75% were seen once. Specimen: PBMCs, collected after 24 months of ibrutinib treatment. The source of these receptors is a human donor with chronic lymphocytic leukemia. Both conserved end residues are part of each CDR3. D genes are given only for firm matches. Expanded clones get a size class; other rows say once, few or many, or leave the size out.

D,J,V,size,CDR3,DNA
NA,TRBJ1-3,TRBV9,NA,CASSNLHSGNTIYF,TGTGCCAGCAGTAACTTACACTCTGGAAACACCATATATTTT
NA,TRBJ2-3,TRBV5-1,NA,CASSLVRGLTTDTQYF,TGCGCCAGCAGCTTGGTGCGGGGCCTGACCACAGATACGCAGTATTTT
NA,TRBJ2-1,TRBV2,NA,CASSAPYNEQFF,TGTGCCAGCAGTGCCCCTTACAATGAGCAGTTCTTC
NA,TRBJ1-1,TRBV30,NA,CAWSVIGDTEAFF,TGTGCCTGGAGTGTAATCGGCGACACTGAAGCTTTCTTT
NA,TRBJ2-7,TRBV28,NA,CASRTDYEQYF,TGTGCCAGCAGGACGGACTACGAGCAGTACTTC
TRBD2,TRBJ2-7,TRBV7-9,once,CASSPGLAGASYEQYF,TGTGCCAGCAGCCCGGGACTAGCGGGAGCCTCCTACGAGCAGTACTTC
TRBD2,TRBJ2-7,TRBV9,NA,CASSVAPWTSGLGEQYF,TGTGCCAGCAGCGTAGCCCCCTGGACTAGCGGTTTGGGCGAGCAGTACTTC
NA,TRBJ2-1,TRBV5-1,few,CASSVNPPPYNEQFF,TGCGCCAGCAGCGTCAATCCTCCCCCCTACAATGAGCAGTTCTTC
TRBD2,TRBJ2-1,TRBV11-2,NA,CASTTYGGRFSEQFF,TGTGCCAGCACCACGTATGGCGGGAGGTTCAGTGAGCAGTTCTTC
NA,TRBJ2-2,TRBV9,NA,CASSVGPIGGELFF,TGTGCCAGCAGCGTAGGGCCGATAGGCGGGGAGCTGTTTTTT
TRBD2,TRBJ2-7,TRBV9,once,CASSLRGLAGAEQYF,TGTGCCAGCAGCCTCAGGGGGCTAGCGGGAGCCGAGCAGTACTTC
TRBD2,TRBJ2-5,TRBV27,few,CASSWGGRERETQYF,TGTGCCAGCAGTTGGGGGGGTCGGGAGAGGGAGACCCAGTACTTC
TRBD1,TRBJ2-1,TRBV27,NA,CASGQGLREQFF,TGTGCCAGCGGACAGGGTCTCCGGGAGCAGTTCTTC
NA,TRBJ2-1,TRBV18,NA,CASSNNQVSYNEQFF,TGTGCCAGCTCAAATAATCAGGTCTCCTACAATGAGCAGTTCTTC
NA,TRBJ2-7,TRBV4-1,NA,CASSQAGDSATPYEQYF,TGCGCCAGCAGCCAGGCCGGCGACAGCGCCACTCCCTACGAGCAGTACTTC
TRBD2,TRBJ2-3,TRBV5-5,NA,CASSLGRRLAATDTQYF,TGTGCCAGCAGTTTAGGGCGTCGACTAGCGGCTACAGATACGCAGTATTTT
NA,TRBJ2-5,TRBV6-1,NA,CASRVWTEQETQYF,TGTGCCAGCAGGGTATGGACAGAACAAGAGACCCAGTACTTC
TRBD2,TRBJ2-5,TRBV11-3,NA,CASSANLVAGETQYF,TGTGCCAGCAGCGCTAACCTTGTAGCGGGAGAGACCCAGTACTTC
NA,TRBJ1-3,TRBV5-1,NA,CASSTGLSGNTIYF,TGCGCCAGCAGTACAGGGTTATCTGGAAACACCATATATTTT
TRBD2,TRBJ2-3,TRBV9,NA,CASSTTFAGEGTDTQYF,TGTGCCAGCTCGACTACCTTTGCGGGAGAAGGCACAGATACGCAGTATTTT
NA,TRBJ1-3,TRBV5-1,few,CASSLEQAGNTIYF,TGCGCCAGCAGCTTGGAGCAGGCTGGAAACACCATATATTTT
NA,TRBJ1-2,TRBV27,NA,CASSLSPSTVLNTF,TGTGCCAGCAGTTTATCTCCCAGTACGGTGTTGAACACCTTC
TRBD1,TRBJ1-2,TRBV2,NA,CASSEARDRGWLNYGYTF,TGTGCCAGCAGTGAAGCGCGGGACAGGGGGTGGCTTAACTATGGCTACACCTTC